Here is one TCR beta chain with its context. Its cognate antigen is unknown. Generated by immunoSEQ multiplex PCR, the TCRdb table keeps only in-frame clones and is missing some. This repertoire shows about 2.1 million clones, over 85% found once; its top ten account for under 2%. The data were taken from a study of shared clonotypes between healthy human individuals. Terminally differentiated effector memory CD45RA+ cells were left out of the naive CD8 fraction, which was CD45RO-negative and positively selected for CCR7. Germline CDR1 SGHDN, CDR2 FVKESK. The CDR3 has 14 amino acids. Trimming stripped 5 bases from V and 5 bases from J, with 16 bases between. Study findings and constraints: Around 5% of naive CD4 clonotypes were shared across four donors.

The sequenced material came from naive CD8+ T cells from PBMCs. This clonotype originated in a man younger than 30 in good health. Some clones in this sample may be carry-over from other donors' samples. J is TRBJ2-7 and V is TRBV14; D call uncertain. The CDR3 DNA reads as TGTGCCAGCAGCGCCCTGCCCTCCCGGGACGAGCAGTACTTC. Its protein is CASSALPSRDEQYF.